This T cell receptor beta chain was identified in a study of blood T cell repertoires in COVID-19. Looking at the study overall: From T cells, B-cell-depleted T cells, or PBMCs came the material, which was cDNA or gDNA.

Study processing details: From reference gene primer amplification, estimates of nucleated cell counts were derived. TCRdb keeps only in-frame clones here, not all; method: immunoSEQ multiplex PCR. Clone size and the V and J calls come from that table; the DNA yielded D and trimming. Here the sample spans some 110,000 clones, 87% being singletons. V lost 2 bases and J lost 4, with 14 bases in between. The CDR3 has 16 residues. Germline assignment: CDR1 SEHNR and CDR2 FQNEAQ (reference sequence). The sample consisted of peripheral blood. The rearrangement uses TRBV7-9 and TRBJ2-2; D is perhaps TRBD2 (6 bases). The TCR comes from a man aged 45-65 years with acute or convalescent COVID-19. The CDR3 coding sequence is TGTGCCAGCAGCTTAATTTCGGGAGTGCTCACCGGGGAGCTGTTTTTT. Protein: CASSLISGVLTGELFF.